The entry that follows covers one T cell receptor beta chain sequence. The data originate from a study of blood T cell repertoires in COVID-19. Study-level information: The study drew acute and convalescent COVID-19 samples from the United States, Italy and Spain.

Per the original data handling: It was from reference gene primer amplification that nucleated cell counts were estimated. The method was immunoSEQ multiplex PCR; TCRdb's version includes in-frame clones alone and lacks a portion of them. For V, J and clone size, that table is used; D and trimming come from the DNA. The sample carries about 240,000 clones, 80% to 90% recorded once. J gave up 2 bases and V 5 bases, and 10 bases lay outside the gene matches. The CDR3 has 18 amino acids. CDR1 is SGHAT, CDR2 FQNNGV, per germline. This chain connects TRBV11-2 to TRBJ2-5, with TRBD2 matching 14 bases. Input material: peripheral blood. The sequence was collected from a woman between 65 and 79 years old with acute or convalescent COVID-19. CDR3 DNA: TGTGCCAGCAGCCGACTAGGACTAGCGGGGGGACCTCAAGAGACCCAGTACTTC. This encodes CASSRLGLAGGPQETQYF.